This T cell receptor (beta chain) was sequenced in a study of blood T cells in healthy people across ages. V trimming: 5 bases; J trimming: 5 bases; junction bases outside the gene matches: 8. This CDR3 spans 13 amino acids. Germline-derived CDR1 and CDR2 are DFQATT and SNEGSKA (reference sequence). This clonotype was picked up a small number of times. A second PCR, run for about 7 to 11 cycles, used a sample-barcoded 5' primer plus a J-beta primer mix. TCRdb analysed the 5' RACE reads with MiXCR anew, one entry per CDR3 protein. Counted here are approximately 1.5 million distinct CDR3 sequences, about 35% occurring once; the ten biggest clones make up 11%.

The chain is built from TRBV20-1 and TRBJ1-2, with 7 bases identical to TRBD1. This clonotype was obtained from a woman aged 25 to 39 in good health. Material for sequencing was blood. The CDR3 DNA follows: TGCAGTGCTGCCCGGGACAGAAATTATGGCTACACCTTC. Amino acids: CSAARDRNYGYTF.